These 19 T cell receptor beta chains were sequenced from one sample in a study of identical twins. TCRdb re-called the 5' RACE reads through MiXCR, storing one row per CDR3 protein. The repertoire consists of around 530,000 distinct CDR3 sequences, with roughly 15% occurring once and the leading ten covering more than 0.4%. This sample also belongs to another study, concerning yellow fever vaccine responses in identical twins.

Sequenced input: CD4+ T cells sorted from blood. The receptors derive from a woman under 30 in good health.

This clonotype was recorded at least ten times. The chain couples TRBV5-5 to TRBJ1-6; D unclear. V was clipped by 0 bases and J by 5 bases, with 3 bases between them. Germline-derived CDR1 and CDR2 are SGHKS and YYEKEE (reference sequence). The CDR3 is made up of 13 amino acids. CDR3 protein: CASSLVNNSPLHF. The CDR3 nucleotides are TGTGCCAGCAGCTTGGTCAATAATTCACCCCTCCACTTT.

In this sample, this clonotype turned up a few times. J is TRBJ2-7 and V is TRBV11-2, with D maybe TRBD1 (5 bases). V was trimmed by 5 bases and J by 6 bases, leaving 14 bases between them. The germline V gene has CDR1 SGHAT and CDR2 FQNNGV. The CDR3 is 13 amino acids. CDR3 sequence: CASSQTDTGEQYF. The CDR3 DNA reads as TGTGCCAGCAGCCAGACAGACACGGGCGAGCAGTACTTC. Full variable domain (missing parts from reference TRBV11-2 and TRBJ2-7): EAGVAQSPRYKIIEKRQSVAFWCNPISGHATLYWYQQILGQGPKLLIQFQNNGVVDDSQLPKDRFSAERLKGVDSTLKIQPAKLEDSAVYLCASSQTDTGEQYFGPGTRLTVT.

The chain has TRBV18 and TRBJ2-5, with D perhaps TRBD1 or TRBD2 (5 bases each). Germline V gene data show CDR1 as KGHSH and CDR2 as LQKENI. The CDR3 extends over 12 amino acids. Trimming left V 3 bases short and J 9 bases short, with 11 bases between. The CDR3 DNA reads TGTGCCAGCTCACCGGGGGATGCGGCCCAGTACTTC. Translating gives CASSPGDAAQYF.

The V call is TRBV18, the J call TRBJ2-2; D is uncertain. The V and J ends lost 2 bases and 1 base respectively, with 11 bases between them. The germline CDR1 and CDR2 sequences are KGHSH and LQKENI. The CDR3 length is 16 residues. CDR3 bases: TGTGCCAGCTCACCAAGGGATCTCGTGAACACCGGGGAGCTGTTTTTT. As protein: CASSPRDLVNTGELFF.

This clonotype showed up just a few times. The CDR3 here is CSARAVAGGPQYF. For the CDR3, the DNA is TGCAGTGCTAGAGCCGTAGCGGGAGGGCCCCAGTATTTT. The chain has TRBV20-1 and TRBJ2-3; 11 bases agree with TRBD2. J lost 12 bases, V lost 1 base, and 6 bases had no gene match. The length of the CDR3 is 13 residues. Per the germline V gene, CDR1 is DFQATT and CDR2 is SNEGSKA (reference sequence).

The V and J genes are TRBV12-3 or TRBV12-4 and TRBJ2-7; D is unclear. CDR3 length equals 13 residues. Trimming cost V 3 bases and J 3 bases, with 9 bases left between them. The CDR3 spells CASSLGRYYEQYF. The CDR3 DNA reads TGTGCCAGCAGTTTGGGCAGATACTACGAGCAGTACTTC.

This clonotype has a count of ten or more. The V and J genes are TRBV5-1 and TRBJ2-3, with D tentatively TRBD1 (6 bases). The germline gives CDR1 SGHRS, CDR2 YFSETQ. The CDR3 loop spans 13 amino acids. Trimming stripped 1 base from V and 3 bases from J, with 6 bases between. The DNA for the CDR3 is TGCGCCAGCAGCTTGACAGGGACAGATACGCAGTATTTT. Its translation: CASSLTGTDTQYF.

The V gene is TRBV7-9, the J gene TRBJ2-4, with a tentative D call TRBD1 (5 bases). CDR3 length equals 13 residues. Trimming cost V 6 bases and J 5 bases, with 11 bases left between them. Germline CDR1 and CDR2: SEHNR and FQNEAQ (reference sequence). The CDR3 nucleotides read TGTGCCAGCAGAGGGGAACAGGAAAACATTCAGTACTTC. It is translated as CASRGEQENIQYF.

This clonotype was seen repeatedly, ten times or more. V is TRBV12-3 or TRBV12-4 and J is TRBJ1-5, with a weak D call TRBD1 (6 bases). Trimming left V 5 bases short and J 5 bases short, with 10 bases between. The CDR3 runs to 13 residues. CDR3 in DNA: TGTGCCAGCAGTGTGGACAGAGATCAGCCCCAGCATTTT. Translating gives CASSVDRDQPQHF.

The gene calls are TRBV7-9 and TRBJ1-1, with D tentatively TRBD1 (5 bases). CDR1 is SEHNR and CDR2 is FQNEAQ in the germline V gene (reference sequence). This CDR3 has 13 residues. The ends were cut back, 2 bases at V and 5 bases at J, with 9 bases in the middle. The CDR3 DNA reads TGTGCCAGCAGCTTATCTGAGGGGACTGAAGCTTTCTTT. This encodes CASSLSEGTEAFF.

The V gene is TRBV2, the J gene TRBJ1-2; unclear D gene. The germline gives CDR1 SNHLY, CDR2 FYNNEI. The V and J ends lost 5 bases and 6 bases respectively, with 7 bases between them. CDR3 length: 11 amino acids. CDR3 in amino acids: CASSRVDGYTF. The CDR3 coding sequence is TGTGCCAGCAGTAGGGTTGATGGCTACACCTTC.

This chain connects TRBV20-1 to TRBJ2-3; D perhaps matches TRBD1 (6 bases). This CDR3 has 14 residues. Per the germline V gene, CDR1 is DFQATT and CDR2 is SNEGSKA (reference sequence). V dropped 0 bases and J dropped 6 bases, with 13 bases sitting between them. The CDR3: CSARDSQGTDTQYF. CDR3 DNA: TGCAGTGCTAGAGATTCCCAGGGGACCGATACGCAGTATTTT.

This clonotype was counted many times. The CDR3 bases are TGCGCCAGCAGCTTGGCCGGGGGAGCGATGGTCGATGAGCAGTTCTTC. Its protein is CASSLAGGAMVDEQFF. The rearrangement links TRBV5-1 to TRBJ2-1, with a tentative D call TRBD2 (6 bases). The CDR3 is made up of 16 amino acids. CDR1 and CDR2 (germline): SGHRS, YFSETQ. The V end lost 0 bases, the J end lost 8 bases, and 18 bases lay between the germline ends.

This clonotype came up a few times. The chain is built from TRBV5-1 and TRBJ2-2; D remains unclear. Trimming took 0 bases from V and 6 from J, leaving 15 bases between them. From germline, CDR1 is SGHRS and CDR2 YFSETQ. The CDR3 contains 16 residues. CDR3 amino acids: CASSLEAYRGSGELFF. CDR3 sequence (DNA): TGCGCCAGCAGCTTGGAGGCCTACCGTGGTTCCGGGGAGCTGTTTTTT.

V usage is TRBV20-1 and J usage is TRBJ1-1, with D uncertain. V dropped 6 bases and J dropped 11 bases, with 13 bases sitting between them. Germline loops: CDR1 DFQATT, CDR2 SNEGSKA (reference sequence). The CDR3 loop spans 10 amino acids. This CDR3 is CSALVIRAFF. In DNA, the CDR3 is TGCAGTGCCCTCGTAATTAGGGCTTTCTTT.

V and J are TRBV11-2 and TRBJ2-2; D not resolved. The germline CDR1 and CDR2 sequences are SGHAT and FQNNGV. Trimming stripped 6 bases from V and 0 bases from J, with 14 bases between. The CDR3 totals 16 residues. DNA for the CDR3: TGTGCCAGCAGAGCCATGAGCGACCCGAACACCGGGGAGCTGTTTTTT. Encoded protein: CASRAMSDPNTGELFF.

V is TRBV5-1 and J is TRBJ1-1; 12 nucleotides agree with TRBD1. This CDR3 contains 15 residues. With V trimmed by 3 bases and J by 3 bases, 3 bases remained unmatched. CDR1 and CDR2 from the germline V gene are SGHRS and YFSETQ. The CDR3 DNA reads TGCGCCAGCAGCTGGGGACAGGGGGCACACACTGAAGCTTTCTTT. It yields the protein CASSWGQGAHTEAFF.

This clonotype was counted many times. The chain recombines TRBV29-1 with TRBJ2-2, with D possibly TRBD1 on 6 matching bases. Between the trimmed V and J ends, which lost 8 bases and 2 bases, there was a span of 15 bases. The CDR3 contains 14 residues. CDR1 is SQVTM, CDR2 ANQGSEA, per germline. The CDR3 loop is CSPWDTSNTGELFF. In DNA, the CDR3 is TGCAGCCCCTGGGACACCTCAAACACCGGGGAGCTGTTTTTT.

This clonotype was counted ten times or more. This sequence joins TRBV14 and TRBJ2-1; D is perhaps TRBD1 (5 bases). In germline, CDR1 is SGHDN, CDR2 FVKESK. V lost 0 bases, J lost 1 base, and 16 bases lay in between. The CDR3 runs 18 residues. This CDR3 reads CASSQDRGLRGSYNEQFF. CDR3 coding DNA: TGTGCCAGCAGCCAAGATCGAGGTTTAAGGGGATCCTACAATGAGCAGTTCTTC.